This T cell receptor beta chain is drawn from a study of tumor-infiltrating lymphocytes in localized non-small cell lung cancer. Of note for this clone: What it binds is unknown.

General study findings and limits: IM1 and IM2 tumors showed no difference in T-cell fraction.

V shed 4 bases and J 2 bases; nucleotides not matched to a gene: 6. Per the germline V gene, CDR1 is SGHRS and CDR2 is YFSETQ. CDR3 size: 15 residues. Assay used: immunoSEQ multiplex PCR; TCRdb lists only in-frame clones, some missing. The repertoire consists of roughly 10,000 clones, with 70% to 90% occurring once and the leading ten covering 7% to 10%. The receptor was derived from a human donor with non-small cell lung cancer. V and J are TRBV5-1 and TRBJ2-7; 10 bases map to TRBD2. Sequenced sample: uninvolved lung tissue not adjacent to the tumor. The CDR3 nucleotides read TGCGCCAGCAGCCATAGCGGGGGGTCTACCTACGAGCAGTACTTC. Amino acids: CASSHSGGSTYEQYF. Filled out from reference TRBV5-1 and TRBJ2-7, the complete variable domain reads KAGVTQTPRYLIKTRGQQVTLSCSPISGHRSVSWYQQTPGQGLQFLFEYFSETQRNKGNFPGRFSGRQFSNSRSEMNVSTLELGDSALYLCASSHSGGSTYEQYFGPGTRLTVT.